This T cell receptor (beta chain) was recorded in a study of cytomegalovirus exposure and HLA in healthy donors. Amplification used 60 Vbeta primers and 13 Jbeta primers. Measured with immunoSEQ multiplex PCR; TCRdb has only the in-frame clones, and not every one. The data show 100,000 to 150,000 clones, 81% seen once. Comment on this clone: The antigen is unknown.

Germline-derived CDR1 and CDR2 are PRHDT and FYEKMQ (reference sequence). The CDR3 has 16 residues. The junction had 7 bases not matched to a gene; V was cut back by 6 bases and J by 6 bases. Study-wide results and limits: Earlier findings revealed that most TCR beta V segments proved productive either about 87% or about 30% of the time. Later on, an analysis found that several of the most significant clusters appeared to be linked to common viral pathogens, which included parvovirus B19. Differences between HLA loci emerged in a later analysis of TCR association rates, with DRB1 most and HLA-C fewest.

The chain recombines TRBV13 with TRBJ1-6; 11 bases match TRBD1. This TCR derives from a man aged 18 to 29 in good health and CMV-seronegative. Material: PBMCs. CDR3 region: CASSTGTGGGNSPLHF. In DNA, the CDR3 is TGTGCCAGCAGTACCGGGACAGGGGGAGGTAATTCACCCCTCCACTTT.